The 8 T cell receptor beta chains presented below share a single source sample, sequenced in a study of regulatory T cells in long-lasting Graves disease. The time point here: newly diagnosed GD, antithyroid drugs for less than 3 months. Extracted PBMC RNA gave rise to the TCR library. iRepertoire HTBI primers and Arm-PCR of CDR3 regions built TCR beta libraries. TCRdb redid the calling of the multiplex PCR reads with MiXCR, one entry per CDR3 protein. The table records roughly 560,000 distinct CDR3 sequences, 15% to 20% of them present only once. The same sample was also studied in work on T cells in Graves' hyperthyroidism and ophthalmopathy.

The sequencing here drew on peripheral blood mononuclear cells (PBMCs), taken at new diagnosis, from a patient treated with antithyroid drugs. These receptors came from a middle-aged woman with Graves disease.

This clonotype was detected ten times or more. The junction does not match germline at one end; this may be a read error. The chain employs TRBV10-3 and TRBJ2-1; 10 bases line up with TRBD2. CDR1 is ENHRY, CDR2 SYGVKD, per germline. The CDR3 is 14 amino acids. The CDR3 DNA reads TGTGCCATCAGTGAACTAGCGGGGTACAGTGAGCAGTTCTTC. It codes for CAISELAGYSEQFF.

This clonotype was seen ten or more times. The chain combines TRBV3-1 with TRBJ2-5; D might be TRBD1 (5 bases). The CDR3 has 14 residues. V lost 4 bases and J 4 bases, leaving 13 bases between the germline ends. The V gene's germline CDR1 is LGHDT and CDR2 YNNKEL (reference sequence). The CDR3 region has the DNA TGTGCCAGCAGCCGACCCGTTCAGGGAGAGACCCAGTACTTC. As protein: CASSRPVQGETQYF.

At least ten counts were recorded for this clonotype. The chain carries TRBV2 and TRBJ1-5; TRBD1 matches at 7 bases. The CDR3 runs to 15 residues. The germline V gene encodes CDR1 SNHLY and CDR2 FYNNEI. V lost 6 bases, J lost 4 bases, and 9 bases stayed unmatched. CDR3 amino acids: CASSRDRVGNQPQHF. CDR3 in DNA: TGTGCCAGCAGCCGTGACAGGGTTGGGAATCAGCCCCAGCATTTT.

The chain combines TRBV20-1 with TRBJ2-5; D is unresolved. In germline, CDR1 is DFQATT, CDR2 SNEGSKA (reference sequence). This CDR3 is 11 amino acids long. Trimming stripped 2 bases from V and 5 bases from J, with 6 bases between. The CDR3 region has the DNA TGCAGTGCTAGATTTGAGGAGACCCAGTACTTC. Translated, it gives CSARFEETQYF.

The chain employs TRBV6-1 and TRBJ2-6; TRBD1 matches 10 bases. This CDR3 has 15 amino acids. V dropped 8 bases and J dropped 4; count of bases not matched to a gene: 5. Germline assignment: CDR1 MNHNS and CDR2 SASEGT. DNA of the CDR3: TGTGCCAGCGTGACAGGGGGCGCCGGGGCCAACGTCCTGACTTTC. Amino acids: CASVTGGAGANVLTF.

This clonotype was found a few times. The J gene is TRBJ1-2, the V gene TRBV6-1, with TRBD1 matching over 7 bases. The trim removed 6 bases at V and 7 bases at J, leaving 8 bases unmatched. The CDR3 consists of 13 residues. Germline-derived CDR1 and CDR2 are MNHNS and SASEGT. In DNA, the CDR3 is TGTGCCAGCAGCGAACAGGGGTTGTTTGGCTACACCTTC. Residues: CASSEQGLFGYTF.

Ten or more counts support this clonotype. The V gene is TRBV12-3 or TRBV12-4, the J gene TRBJ2-7; TRBD2 matches 7 bases. J lost 1 base, V lost 3 bases, and 6 bases had no gene match. There are 15 residues in the CDR3. The CDR3 reads CASSFYPSGSYEQYF. For the CDR3, the DNA is TGTGCCAGCAGTTTTTATCCTAGCGGTTCCTACGAGCAGTACTTC.

This clonotype occurred many times. The chain uses TRBV6-1 and TRBJ1-4; the D is unclear. Trimming removed 7 bases at V and 0 bases at J, with 15 bases between. The CDR3 covers 16 residues. Germline loops: CDR1 MNHNS, CDR2 SASEGT. For the CDR3, the DNA is TGTGCCAGCATTACACTTAGCTACGCAACTAATGAAAAACTGTTTTTT. Amino acids: CASITLSYATNEKLFF.